The 11 T cell receptor beta chains below all came from one sample that was sequenced in a study of control samples from healthy donors and cancer patients. Assay used: immunoSEQ multiplex PCR; TCRdb lists only in-frame clones, some missing. This sample has about 120,000 clones, with roughly 90% found just once. The specimen was blood. The receptors were sampled from a man younger than 35 in good health.

The rearrangement joins TRBV12-5 to TRBJ1-1; D is undetermined. The CDR3 extends over 12 amino acids. Trimming pared 1 base from V and 10 bases from J, leaving 10 bases between. The germline gives CDR1 LGHNT, CDR2 FRNRAP. The CDR3 spells CASGLGRVAAFF. For the CDR3, the DNA is TGTGCTAGTGGTTTGGGGAGGGTGGCAGCTTTCTTT. Using reference TRBV12-5 and TRBJ1-1 for the parts outside the CDR3, the full variable domain is DARVTQTPRHKVTEMGQEVTMRCQPILGHNTVFWYRQTMMQGLELLAYFRNRAPLDDSGMPKDRFSAEMPDATLATLKIQPSEPRDSAVYFCASGLGRVAAFFGQGTRLTVV.

A few counts support this clone. V gene TRBV6-5 combines with J gene TRBJ2-7, with D uncertain. CDR3 size: 13 residues. The ends were cut back, 0 bases at V and 4 bases at J, with 7 bases in the middle. From germline, CDR1 is MNHEY and CDR2 SVGAGI. This chain's CDR3 is CASSYSPAYEQYF. CDR3 nucleotide sequence: TGTGCCAGCAGTTACTCGCCAGCTTACGAGCAGTACTTC.

This chain uses TRBV5-6 with TRBJ2-7; D not certain. Trimming took 4 bases from V and 2 from J, leaving 7 bases between them. The CDR3 length is 12 residues. Germline CDR1 and CDR2: SGHDT and YYEEEE. This chain's CDR3 is CASSQTPYEQYF. DNA of the CDR3: TGTGCCAGCAGCCAGACCCCCTACGAGCAGTACTTC.

The V and J genes are TRBV19 and TRBJ2-5; TRBD2 agrees at 10 bases. The J segment lost 5 bases and the V segment lost 6 bases, leaving 9 bases of the junction unmatched. Germline CDR1 is LNHDA and CDR2 is SQIVND (reference sequence). The CDR3 length is 15 residues. In nucleotides, the CDR3 is TGTGCCAGTAGCAAAAGCGGGGGGGCCCGTGAGACCCAGTACTTC. Translation: CASSKSGGARETQYF.

The rearrangement links TRBV14 to TRBJ1-1, with TRBD1 matching 8 bases. Germline trimming cut 4 bases from V and 7 bases from J; bases unmatched to any gene: 11. CDR3 size: 15 residues. Germline V CDR1 and CDR2: SGHDN, FVKESK. The CDR3 nucleotides are TGTGCCAGCAGCCTCTTGGACAGGGATCATATTGAAGCTTTCTTT. Translated: CASSLLDRDHIEAFF.

This clone has only one observation. The V call is TRBV9, the J call TRBJ2-2; D is tentatively TRBD1 or TRBD2 (5 bases each). The CDR3 contains 16 residues. The V gene lost 3 bases and the J gene lost 2 bases, with 14 bases spanning the gap. CDR1 SGDLS and CDR2 YYNGEE come from the germline V gene. CDR3 protein: CASSAWDGLNTGELFF. For the CDR3, the DNA is TGTGCCAGCAGCGCATGGGACGGCTTAAACACCGGGGAGCTGTTTTTT.

This chain uses TRBV2 with TRBJ2-2, with TRBD1 matching over 8 bases. The CDR3 totals 14 residues. Trimming cost V 8 bases and J 6 bases; bases outside gene matches: 8. Germline CDR1 SNHLY, CDR2 FYNNEI. The CDR3 DNA follows: TGTGCCAGCTTAGGCAGGGGGCGAGCCGGGGAGCTGTTTTTT. Amino acid sequence: CASLGRGRAGELFF. Full variable domain (outside the CDR3, taken from reference TRBV2 and TRBJ2-2): EPEVTQTPSHQVTQMGQEVILRCVPISNHLYFYWYRQILGQKVEFLVSFYNNEISEKSEIFDDQFSVERPDGSNFTLKIRSTKLEDSAMYFCASLGRGRAGELFFGEGSRLTVL.

The rearrangement uses TRBV2 and TRBJ2-2; D not resolved. Germline CDR1 and CDR2: SNHLY and FYNNEI. The CDR3 has 13 residues. The germline V and J ends were trimmed by 7 bases and 1 base, with 7 bases remaining between them. The CDR3 DNA reads TGTGCCAGCAATGGCAGGAACACCGGGGAGCTGTTTTTT. Encoded protein: CASNGRNTGELFF.

This chain uses TRBV6-5 with TRBJ1-1; TRBD1 aligns across 9 bases. Losses at the gene ends were 2 bases for V and 5 bases for J; bases not matched to a gene: 3. Germline V gene data show CDR1 as MNHEY and CDR2 as SVGAGI. The CDR3 is 14 amino acids. The DNA of the CDR3 is TGTGCCAGCAGTTACGGACAGGGGTTGACTGAAGCTTTCTTT. This encodes CASSYGQGLTEAFF.

This clone appeared once. The chain recombines TRBV2 with TRBJ2-2; the match to TRBD1 covers 9 bases. V lost 6 bases and J lost 0; bases outside the gene matches: 11. Per germline, CDR1 SNHLY and CDR2 FYNNEI. CDR3 length equals 18 residues. This chain's CDR3 is CASSDPGQGLTNTGELFF. The CDR3 region has the DNA TGTGCCAGCAGCGACCCGGGACAGGGACTGACGAACACCGGGGAGCTGTTTTTT.

The chain combines TRBV28 with TRBJ2-3; 8 bases are shared with TRBD2. Germline CDR1 MDHEN, CDR2 SYDVKM. The CDR3 covers 14 residues. V trimming: 6 bases; J trimming: 3 bases; junction bases outside the gene matches: 5. The CDR3 nucleotides are TGTGCCAGCAGAGGCGGGGGGATTACAGATACGCAGTATTTT. Translation: CASRGGGITDTQYF.